The 18 T cell receptor beta chains reported below all come from one sample, sequenced in a study of T cell responses to AZD1222 COVID-19 vaccine. The protocol was immunoSEQ multiplex PCR, while the TCRdb copy is restricted to in-frame clones and leaves out a portion. Found here are some 200,000 clones, approximately 93% of them singletons; the top ten hold more than 0.8%. This specimen was peripheral blood, taken 28 days after the second AZD1222 dose. The receptors come from an adult who received the AZD1222 COVID-19 vaccine.

This chain links TRBV4-1 with TRBJ2-1; weak D call: TRBD2 (5 bases). The length of the CDR3 is 17 residues. V was pared by 2 bases and J by 4 bases, with 18 bases between. Per the germline V gene, CDR1 is MGHRA and CDR2 is YSYEKL. The CDR3 nucleotides are TGCGCCAGCAGCCAACCAGCGGCCAGGCGGGTATACAATGAGCAGTTCTTC. Protein product: CASSQPAARRVYNEQFF.

The CDR3 DNA reads as TGTGCCATCAGTGTCTGGACAGCGGGGGGGCCTGATACGCAGTATTTT. It yields the protein CAISVWTAGGPDTQYF. The chain joins TRBV10-3 to TRBJ2-3; TRBD2 matches at 10 bases. V shed 4 bases, J shed 6 bases, and the junction held 10 bases outside the gene matches. The V gene's germline CDR1 is ENHRY and CDR2 SYGVKD. This CDR3 has 16 residues.

The rearrangement uses TRBV5-1 and TRBJ1-5, with 8 bases that match TRBD1. CDR3 length: 13 amino acids. CDR1 and CDR2 (germline): SGHRS, YFSETQ. V gave up 5 bases and J gave up 6 bases; unmatched junction bases: 4. The CDR3 region has the DNA TGCGCCAGCAGGACAGGGGATGGTCAGCCCCAGCATTTT. Translated: CASRTGDGQPQHF.

This rearrangement joins TRBV3-1 (or the pseudogene TRBV3-2) to TRBJ2-7; D is unresolved. V shed 2 bases and J shed 2 bases, with 7 bases lying between them. The CDR3 length is 13 residues. Germline CDR1 is LGHDT and CDR2 is YNNKEL (reference sequence). CDR3 amino acids: CASSQRSTYEQYF. CDR3 DNA sequence: TGTGCCAGCAGCCAACGCAGTACCTACGAGCAGTACTTC.

The chain links TRBV18 to TRBJ1-6; 10 bases agree with TRBD1. The CDR3 consists of 15 residues. CDR1 is KGHSH, CDR2 LQKENI, per germline. J lost 10 bases, V lost 4 bases, and 7 bases had no gene match. This chain's CDR3 is CASSRGQGGNSPLHF. For the CDR3, the DNA is TGTGCCAGCTCACGCGGACAGGGGGGAAACTCACCCCTCCACTTT.

This chain uses TRBV6-5 with TRBJ1-6, with unresolved D. V lost 4 bases to trimming and J lost 9 bases, with 7 bases between them. This CDR3 has 12 residues. Germline lookup yields CDR1 MNHEY and CDR2 SVGAGI. The chain's CDR3 is CASSSLSSPLHF. In nucleotides, the CDR3 is TGTGCCAGCAGTTCCCTCAGTTCACCCCTCCACTTT.

The chain links TRBV12-3 or TRBV12-4 to TRBJ1-1; D is perhaps TRBD1 (5 bases). Trimming took off 9 bases at V and 2 bases at J, with 13 bases between the two ends. The CDR3 has 13 amino acids. For the CDR3, the DNA is TGTGCCAGTCGGTGGGGCAGCAACACTGAAGCTTTCTTT. It encodes CASRWGSNTEAFF.

The chain combines TRBV7-2 with TRBJ2-7; TRBD2 matches at 12 bases. Trimming at V came to 4 bases and at J to 3 bases, leaving 16 bases not matched to a gene. CDR1 is SGHTA and CDR2 is FQGNSA in the germline V gene. There are 19 residues in the CDR3. The CDR3 loop is CASSSPTTRLAGGRYEQYF. CDR3 nucleotides: TGTGCCAGCAGCTCCCCAACAACGAGGCTAGCGGGGGGGCGCTACGAGCAGTACTTC.

The genes are TRBV4-3 and TRBJ1-2; no clear D. The CDR3 has 15 residues. V lost 1 base to trimming and J lost 0 bases, with 9 bases between them. Germline lookup yields CDR1 LGHNA and CDR2 YSLEER. The CDR3 reads CASSQVTGANYGYTF. The CDR3 region has the DNA TGCGCCAGCAGCCAAGTGACTGGGGCTAACTATGGCTACACCTTC.

CDR3 sequence reads: CASSLDLWAGGYTF. The CDR3 DNA is TGTGCCAGCAGTTTAGACCTCTGGGCAGGTGGCTACACCTTC. The gene calls are TRBV28 and TRBJ1-2; D not certain. CDR1 and CDR2 from the germline V gene are MDHEN and SYDVKM. Trimming removed 2 bases from V and 7 bases from J, with 14 bases in between. This CDR3 comprises 14 residues.

The V call is TRBV2, the J call TRBJ2-1, with D perhaps matching TRBD2 (6 bases). This CDR3 spans 16 amino acids. Trimming shortened V by 3 bases and J by 2 bases, and 14 bases separated the two germline ends. The V gene's germline CDR1 is SNHLY and CDR2 FYNNEI. The CDR3 protein is CASSDGVGGAYNEQFF. CDR3 DNA sequence: TGTGCCAGCAGTGATGGTGTGGGCGGGGCCTACAATGAGCAGTTCTTC.

This chain connects TRBV7-9 to TRBJ2-3; 7 nucleotides align to TRBD1. V dropped 2 bases and J dropped 1; count of bases not matched to a gene: 15. CDR1 SEHNR and CDR2 FQNEAQ come from the germline V gene (reference sequence). The CDR3 loop spans 19 amino acids. The CDR3 reads CASSLLYRTDRTGTDTQYF. The CDR3 DNA sequence: TGTGCCAGCAGCTTATTGTACAGAACGGACAGGACGGGCACAGATACGCAGTATTTT. Looking up the rest from reference TRBV7-9 and TRBJ2-3 gives the full variable domain: DTGVSQNPRHKITKRGQNVTFRCDPISEHNRLYWYRQTLGQGPEFLTYFQNEAQLEKSRLLSDRFSAERPKGSFSTLEIQRTEQGDSAMYLCASSLLYRTDRTGTDTQYFGPGTRLTVL.

This chain uses TRBV4-1 with TRBJ2-1, with 14 bases that match TRBD2. CDR1 MGHRA and CDR2 YSYEKL come from the germline V gene. Trimming took 4 bases from V and 10 from J; bases not matched to a gene: 9. The CDR3 contains 16 residues. In DNA, the CDR3 is TGCGCCAGCAGCCCGACTAGCGGGGGGGCCCGGCAAGAGCAGTTCTTC. Amino acid sequence: CASSPTSGGARQEQFF.

This rearrangement joins TRBV6-5 to TRBJ1-1; TRBD1 matches 9 bases. J was trimmed by 5 bases and V by 4 bases; bases with no gene match: 8. CDR1 and CDR2 from the germline V gene are MNHEY and SVGAGI. The CDR3 length is 15 residues. CDR3 region: CASSFTGGAKTEAFF. CDR3 bases: TGTGCCAGCAGTTTCACAGGGGGCGCAAAAACTGAAGCTTTCTTT.

V and J are TRBV18 and TRBJ2-7; the D call may be TRBD1 or TRBD2 (5 bases each). Trimming took off 4 bases at V and 0 bases at J, with 10 bases between the two ends. The CDR3 extends over 14 amino acids. Germline V gives CDR1 KGHSH, CDR2 LQKENI. The DNA of the CDR3 is TGTGCCAGCTCACGGGACGTCTACTCCTACGAGCAGTACTTC. Translation gives CASSRDVYSYEQYF.

The CDR3 region is CASSSGLAGARTDTQYF. The CDR3, as DNA: TGCGCCAGCAGCTCGGGACTAGCGGGGGCCAGGACAGATACGCAGTATTTT. The chain carries TRBV5-1 and TRBJ2-3, with 14 bases that match TRBD2. Germline V gene lookup returns CDR1 SGHRS and CDR2 YFSETQ. The junction had 6 bases not matched to a gene; V was cut back by 3 bases and J by 3 bases. This CDR3 spans 17 amino acids.

V is TRBV19 and J is TRBJ2-2; tentatively, D is TRBD1 (5 bases). CDR1 is LNHDA and CDR2 is SQIVND in the germline V gene (reference sequence). The CDR3 extends over 14 amino acids. V lost 5 bases to trimming and J lost 5 bases, with 12 bases between them. DNA of the CDR3: TGTGCCAGTAGTTCGCAGGGTGGAACCGGGGAGCTGTTTTTT. Translation: CASSSQGGTGELFF.

The chain combines TRBV3-1 (or the pseudogene TRBV3-2) with TRBJ1-4, with a tentative D call TRBD1 (5 bases). The CDR3 consists of 11 residues. V lost 4 bases, J lost 9 bases, and 6 bases lay in between. The germline gives CDR1 LGHDT, CDR2 YNNKEL (reference sequence). The CDR3 coding sequence is TGTGCCAGCAGCCCAGGGAAAAAACTGTTTTTT. Residues: CASSPGKKLFF.